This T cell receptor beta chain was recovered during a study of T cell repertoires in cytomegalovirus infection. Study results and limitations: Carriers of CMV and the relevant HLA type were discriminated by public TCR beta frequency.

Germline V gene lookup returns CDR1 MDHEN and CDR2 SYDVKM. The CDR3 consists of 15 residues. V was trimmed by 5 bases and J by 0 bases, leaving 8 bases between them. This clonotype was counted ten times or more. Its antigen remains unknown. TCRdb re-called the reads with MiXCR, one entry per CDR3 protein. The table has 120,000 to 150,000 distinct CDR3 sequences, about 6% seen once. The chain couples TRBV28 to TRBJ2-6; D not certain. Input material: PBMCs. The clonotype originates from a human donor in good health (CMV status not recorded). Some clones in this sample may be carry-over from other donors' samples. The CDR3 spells CASSTFSSGANVLTF. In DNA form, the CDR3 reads TGTGCCAGCAGTACTTTCAGCTCTGGGGCCAACGTCCTGACTTTC.